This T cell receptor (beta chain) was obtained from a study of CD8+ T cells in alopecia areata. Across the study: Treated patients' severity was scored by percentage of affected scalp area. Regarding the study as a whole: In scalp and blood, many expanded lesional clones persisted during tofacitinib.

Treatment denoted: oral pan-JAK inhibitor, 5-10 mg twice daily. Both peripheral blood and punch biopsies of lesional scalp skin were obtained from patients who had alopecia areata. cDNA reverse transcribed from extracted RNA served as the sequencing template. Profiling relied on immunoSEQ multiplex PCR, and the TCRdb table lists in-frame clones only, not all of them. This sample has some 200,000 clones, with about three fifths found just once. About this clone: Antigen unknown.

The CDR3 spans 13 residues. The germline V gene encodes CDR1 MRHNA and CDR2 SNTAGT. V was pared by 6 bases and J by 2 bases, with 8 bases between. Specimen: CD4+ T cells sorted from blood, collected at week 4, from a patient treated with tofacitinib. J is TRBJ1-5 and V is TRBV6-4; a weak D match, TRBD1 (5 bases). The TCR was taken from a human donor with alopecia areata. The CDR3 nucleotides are TGTGCCAGCAGATGGGGCGGCAATCAGCCCCAGCATTTT. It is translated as CASRWGGNQPQHF.